In its sample, the clone carrying this T cell receptor beta chain was seen a few times. Trimming shortened V by 3 bases and J by 3 bases, and 3 bases separated the two germline ends. The CDR3 is 12 amino acids. This entry is derived from a study of neurological immune-mediated disorders. The cDNA was generated by 5'RACE with 10-nucleotide random UMIs. The output of every sequencing run, over 190 million TCR-beta sequences, came from 15-18 subjects. Each CDR3 protein gets one entry after TCRdb re-called the 5' RACE reads with MiXCR. The repertoire consists of roughly 34,000 distinct CDR3 sequences, with 10% to 15% occurring once and the leading ten covering around 2.3%. Regarding time point: longitudinal time-point 2.

The chain combines TRBV12-3 or TRBV12-4 with TRBJ1-3; D remains ambiguous. The TCR sequence derives from a woman in her thirties or forties in good health. The sample consisted of PBMCs. The CDR3 DNA sequence: TGTGCCAGCAGTTTTAATGGAAACACCATATATTTT. This codes for CASSFNGNTIYF.